This T cell receptor (beta chain) was recorded in a study of T cell repertoires in cytomegalovirus infection. Study overall: From public TCR beta signatures came an indication of both CMV infection and matching HLA type.

Study conclusions and caveats: Carriers of CMV and the relevant HLA type were discriminated by public TCR beta frequency.

TCRdb called the reads again in MiXCR, with one record for every CDR3 protein. The table lists under 850,000 distinct CDR3 sequences, 33% of them singletons. In this sample, this clonotype turned up many times. The antigen is not known. V lost 3 bases to trimming and J lost 3 bases, with 12 bases between them. The CDR3 totals 13 residues. The germline CDR1 and CDR2 sequences are DFQATT and SNEGSKA (reference sequence). Sequencing used cultured PBMCs, obtained from culture after CMV antigen stimulation. The chain joins TRBV20-1 to TRBJ2-7, with a weak D call TRBD1 (5 bases). The source is a human donor in good health (CMV status not recorded). Some clones in this sample may be carry-over from other donors' samples. CDR3 sequence reads: CSASKGSLYEQYF. The DNA for the CDR3 is TGCAGTGCTAGTAAGGGGTCCCTCTACGAGCAGTACTTC.